This TCR beta chain is drawn from a study of blood T cell repertoires in COVID-19. Study-wide background: Acute-phase and convalescent COVID-19 samples originated in the United States, Italy and Spain.

Clones were sequenced by immunoSEQ multiplex PCR, and TCRdb holds only the in-frame ones, with some missing. Seen here are fewer than 300,000 clones, more than 85% observed once, and the top ten hold 8% to 10%. Recovery among Cohort 3 donors was established by two negative PCRs, clearance, or symptom resolution. V lost 3 bases, J lost 5 bases, and 13 bases lay in between. The CDR3 sequence is 13 residues long. Germline V gene data show CDR1 as GTSNPN and CDR2 as SVGIG (reference sequence). The sequence was obtained from a man aged 40-49 years who had recovered from COVID-19. This chain connects TRBV30 to TRBJ1-2; perhaps TRBD1 as D (6 bases). The material sequenced was PBMCs or T cells enriched from blood (not recorded which). The CDR3 nucleotides are TGTGCCTGGAGGGCAGGGGCTGGTTATGGCTACACCTTC. It specifies CAWRAGAGYGYTF.